The clone carrying this T cell receptor beta chain has just a few counts. As it was prepared, the TCRbeta library received unique molecular identifiers. TCRdb reanalysed the PCR reads using MiXCR and keeps one entry per CDR3 protein. The sample consists of roughly 500,000 distinct CDR3 sequences, 10% of them appearing once. This specimen comes from a study of T-cell reconstitution after alpha-beta-depleted transplantation in children. Germline CDR1 SGHAT, CDR2 FQNNGV. Trimming removed 4 bases from V and 1 base from J; junction bases left unmatched: 3. CDR3 length: 15 residues. The sample here was PBMCs, taken before TCRalphabeta/CD19-depleted stem cell transplant. The receptor was derived from a child aged 2-15 years with inherited bone marrow failure, due to receive a stem cell transplant. V gene TRBV11-2 combines with J gene TRBJ2-5, with 10 positions matching TRBD2. The CDR3 region has the DNA TGTGCCAGCAGCTCACTAGCGGGGCCCCAAGAGACCCAGTACTTC. It translates to CASSSLAGPQETQYF. Full variable domain (rest looked up from reference TRBV11-2 and TRBJ2-5): EAGVAQSPRYKIIEKRQSVAFWCNPISGHATLYWYQQILGQGPKLLIQFQNNGVVDDSQLPKDRFSAERLKGVDSTLKIQPAKLEDSAVYLCASSSLAGPQETQYFGPGTRLLVL.